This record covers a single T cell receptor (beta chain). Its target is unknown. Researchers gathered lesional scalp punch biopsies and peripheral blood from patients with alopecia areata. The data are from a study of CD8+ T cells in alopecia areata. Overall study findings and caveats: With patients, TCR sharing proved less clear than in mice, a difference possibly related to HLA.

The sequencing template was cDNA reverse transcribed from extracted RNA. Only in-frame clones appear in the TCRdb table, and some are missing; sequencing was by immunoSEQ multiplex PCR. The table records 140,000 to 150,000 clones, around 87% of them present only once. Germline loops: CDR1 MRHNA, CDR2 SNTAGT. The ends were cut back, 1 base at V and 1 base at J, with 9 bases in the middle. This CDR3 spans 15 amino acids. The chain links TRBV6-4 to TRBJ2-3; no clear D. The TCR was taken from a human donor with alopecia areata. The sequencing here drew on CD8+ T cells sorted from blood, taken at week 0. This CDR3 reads CASSDLVGGTDTQYF. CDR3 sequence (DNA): TGTGCCAGCAGTGACTTGGTCGGTGGCACAGATACGCAGTATTTT.